One and the same sample provided the 28 T cell receptor beta chains below, sequenced in a study of radiation and T cells in renal cell carcinoma. Clones were read by immunoSEQ multiplex PCR, and TCRdb kept only the in-frame ones, dropping some. The sample contains roughly 92,000 clones, more than 65% of which appear only once. Described time point: blood 4 weeks post-SBRT, at nephrectomy. Documented treatment: 15 Gy SBRT to primary tumor, nephrectomy 4 weeks later. The source was blood, collected from a patient whose treatment included radiotherapy and nephrectomy. The receptors shown here come from a man aged 55 to 70 with renal cell carcinoma.

The chain couples TRBV19 to TRBJ1-1, with D uncertain. The CDR3 totals 13 residues. V lost 5 bases to trimming and J lost 0 bases, with 7 bases between them. Per germline, CDR1 LNHDA and CDR2 SQIVND (reference sequence). CDR3 sequence reads: CASSLAMNTEAFF. The CDR3 DNA sequence: TGTGCCAGTAGTCTAGCCATGAACACTGAAGCTTTCTTT. Full variable domain (outside the CDR3, taken from reference TRBV19 and TRBJ1-1): DGGITQSPKYLFRKEGQNVTLSCEQNLNHDAMYWYRQDPGQGLRLIYYSQIVNDFQKGDIAEGYSVSREKKESFPLTVTSAQKNPTAFYLCASSLAMNTEAFFGQGTRLTVV.

V gene TRBV5-6 combines with J gene TRBJ2-3; no definite D call. Germline CDR1 is SGHDT and CDR2 is YYEEEE. With 4 bases removed from V and 5 bases from J, the gap between germline ends came to 8 bases. The CDR3 spans 12 residues. DNA for the CDR3: TGTGCCAGCAGCCGCAGGAGAGATACGCAGTATTTT. Translation gives CASSRRRDTQYF.

The chain carries TRBV4-2 and TRBJ2-2, with TRBD1 matching over 8 bases. Germline V gene data show CDR1 as LGHNA and CDR2 as YNFKEQ. Losses at the gene ends were 5 bases for V and 5 bases for J; bases not matched to a gene: 4. This CDR3 is built from 14 residues. CDR3 sequence: CASSSRTGTGELFF. The CDR3 DNA reads as TGTGCCAGCAGCTCTCGGACAGGGACCGGGGAGCTGTTTTTT.

The chain couples TRBV29-1 to TRBJ2-5; 9 positions agree with TRBD1. The CDR3 is 15 residues long. Germline V gene sequence: CDR1 SQVTM, CDR2 ANQGSEA. Germline trimming cut 7 bases from V and 1 base from J; bases unmatched to any gene: 10. CDR3 loop: CSAGTGTGFQETQYF. CDR3 sequence (DNA): TGCAGCGCCGGTACCGGGACAGGGTTCCAAGAGACCCAGTACTTC. The variable domain in full, with the rest retrieved from reference TRBV29-1 and TRBJ2-5, is SAVISQKPSRDICQRGTSLTIQCQVDSQVTMMFWYRQQPGQSLTLIATANQGSEATYESGFVIDKFPISRPNLTFSTLTVSNMSPEDSSIYLCSAGTGTGFQETQYFGPGTRLLVL.

The chain combines TRBV5-1 with TRBJ2-3, with 7 bases identical to TRBD1. Germline V gene lookup returns CDR1 SGHRS and CDR2 YFSETQ. The trim removed 3 bases at V and 3 bases at J, leaving 4 bases unmatched. CDR3 length: 14 residues. Here the CDR3 reads CASSYRGPTDTQYF. DNA of the CDR3: TGCGCCAGCAGCTATAGGGGGCCGACAGATACGCAGTATTTT.

The DNA for the CDR3 is TGTGCCAGCAGCCCCGGACAGGGGGGCAATGAGCAGTTCTTC. It translates to CASSPGQGGNEQFF. The V and J genes are TRBV7-8 and TRBJ2-1, with 10 bases fitting TRBD1. V dropped 5 bases and J dropped 6; count of bases not matched to a gene: 4. From germline, CDR1 is SGHVS and CDR2 FQNEAQ. The CDR3 is made up of 14 amino acids.

J is TRBJ1-3 and V is TRBV7-9; no clear D gene. V was cut by 5 bases and J by 8 bases, with 10 bases left in between. The CDR3 runs to 12 residues. CDR1 is SEHNR and CDR2 is FQNEAQ in the germline V gene (reference sequence). In DNA form, the CDR3 reads TGTGCCAGCAGCCGCGGGGAGGACACCATATATTTT. Protein: CASSRGEDTIYF.

The gene calls are TRBV7-9 and TRBJ2-7; 9 nucleotides agree with TRBD2. V lost 5 bases to trimming and J lost 1 base; unmatched junction nucleotides: 6. Germline V gene lookup returns CDR1 SEHNR and CDR2 FQNEAQ (reference sequence). The CDR3 extends over 15 amino acids. CDR3: CASSHRLAESYEQYF. CDR3 DNA sequence: TGTGCCAGCAGCCACAGACTAGCGGAGTCCTACGAGCAGTACTTC. The whole variable domain, remainder taken from reference TRBV7-9 and TRBJ2-7, is DTGVSQNPRHKITKRGQNVTFRCDPISEHNRLYWYRQTLGQGPEFLTYFQNEAQLEKSRLLSDRFSAERPKGSFSTLEIQRTEQGDSAMYLCASSHRLAESYEQYFGPGTRLTVT.

V is TRBV30 and J is TRBJ2-1; 9 nucleotides agree with TRBD2. CDR3 size: 15 residues. The V segment lost 5 bases and the J segment 4 bases; nucleotides outside the gene matches: 9. Germline V gene sequence: CDR1 GTSNPN, CDR2 SVGIG (reference sequence). The chain's CDR3 is CAWDLVAGEYNEQFF. The CDR3 nucleotides read TGTGCCTGGGATTTGGTAGCGGGGGAATACAATGAGCAGTTCTTC.

This clone was observed once. Other DNA sequences in the sample encode the same CDR3. The chain has TRBV5-1 and TRBJ2-3; D is ambiguous. The germline gives CDR1 SGHRS, CDR2 YFSETQ. V dropped 2 bases and J dropped 6 bases, with 4 bases sitting between them. This CDR3 is built from 11 residues. CDR3: CASSFQDTQYF. The CDR3 DNA sequence: TGCGCCAGCAGCTTCCAGGATACGCAGTATTTT.

This clone appeared a few times. The chain uses TRBV30 and TRBJ2-6; D unresolved. V was trimmed by 0 bases and J by 0 bases, leaving 12 bases between them. Germline CDR1 is GTSNPN and CDR2 is SVGIG (reference sequence). This CDR3 is 17 amino acids long. In DNA form, the CDR3 reads TGTGCCTGGAGTGTGTCGACCCGTCGCTCTGGGGCCAACGTCCTGACTTTC. This gives the protein CAWSVSTRRSGANVLTF.

In nucleotides, the CDR3 is TGTGCCAGCAGCTTATCAGGGCGGGGGTACTTC. As protein: CASSLSGRGYF. J is TRBJ2-7 and V is TRBV13, with D tentatively TRBD2 (6 bases). V dropped 2 bases and J dropped 12 bases, with 11 bases sitting between them. CDR3 length: 11 amino acids. Germline CDR1 reads PRHDT; CDR2 reads FYEKMQ (reference sequence).

The gene calls are TRBV11-3 and TRBJ2-1; 14 bases are shared with TRBD2. Germline V gene sequence: CDR1 SGHNT, CDR2 YENEEA. J lost 8 bases, V lost 5 bases, and 8 bases had no gene match. This CDR3 has 16 residues. In nucleotides, the CDR3 is TGTGCCAGCAGCCCTCGGACTAGCGGGAGGTGGGATGAGCAGTTCTTC. Its translation is CASSPRTSGRWDEQFF. Looking up the rest from reference TRBV11-3 and TRBJ2-1 gives the full variable domain: EAGVVQSPRYKIIEKKQPVAFWCNPISGHNTLYWYLQNLGQGPELLIRYENEEAVDDSQLPKDRFSAERLKGVDSTLKIQPAELGDSAVYLCASSPRTSGRWDEQFFGPGTRLTVL.

The J gene is TRBJ1-2, the V gene TRBV28; 7 positions agree with TRBD1. Germline V CDR1 and CDR2: MDHEN, SYDVKM. The CDR3 has 15 amino acids. The V gene end was trimmed by 5 bases and the J gene end by 4 bases; junction bases not matched to a gene: 10. CDR3 in amino acids: CASSPPRDRGYGYTF. The CDR3 coding sequence is TGTGCCAGCAGTCCCCCCCGGGACAGAGGCTATGGCTACACCTTC.

The gene calls are TRBV11-2 and TRBJ2-1, with D maybe TRBD2 (6 bases). Germline-derived CDR1 and CDR2 are SGHAT and FQNNGV. V lost 2 bases to trimming and J lost 7 bases, with 15 bases between them. The CDR3 sequence is 15 residues long. The CDR3 sequence is CASSLWAGSQNEQFF. The DNA for the CDR3 is TGTGCCAGCAGCTTATGGGCGGGAAGCCAAAATGAGCAGTTCTTC.

This rearrangement joins TRBV27 to TRBJ1-1, with D unresolved. The V and J ends lost 5 bases and 3 bases respectively, with 13 bases between them. This CDR3 has 14 amino acids. Germline values: CDR1 MNHEY, CDR2 SMNVEV (reference sequence). The CDR3 bases are TGTGCCAGCAGTGCCTGGTGGGGAGACACTGAAGCTTTCTTT. Translation: CASSAWWGDTEAFF.

The chain has TRBV2 and TRBJ2-3; tentatively, D is TRBD2 (6 bases). With 8 bases removed from V and 9 bases from J, the gap between germline ends came to 24 bases. Germline V gene sequence: CDR1 SNHLY, CDR2 FYNNEI. This CDR3 comprises 15 residues. The DNA of the CDR3 is TGTGCCAGCCCGGACCGGGCGGGAAGGGCGATAACGCAGTATTTT. It yields the protein CASPDRAGRAITQYF.

The chain links TRBV7-9 to TRBJ2-2; D not certain. Germline lookup yields CDR1 SEHNR and CDR2 FQNEAQ (reference sequence). This CDR3 has 15 residues. Deletions cut 0 bases from V and 4 bases from J, with 9 bases between. DNA for the CDR3: TGTGCCAGCAGCTTAGCTGCCCCTGGCACCGGGGAGCTGTTTTTT. It yields the protein CASSLAAPGTGELFF.

The J gene is TRBJ1-1, the V gene TRBV5-1; TRBD1 matches at 7 bases. V gave up 1 base and J gave up 6 bases; unmatched junction bases: 6. The germline gives CDR1 SGHRS, CDR2 YFSETQ. The CDR3 length is 14 residues. The CDR3 DNA follows: TGCGCCAGCAGCTTGAAACAGGGGTATCCTGAAGCTTTCTTT. Its translation is CASSLKQGYPEAFF.

CDR3 amino acids: CASRAGTTRTDTQYF. CDR3 coding DNA: TGCGCCAGCAGGGCGGGGACTACTCGCACAGATACGCAGTATTTT. This chain links TRBV10-2 with TRBJ2-3; the match to TRBD2 covers 7 bases. The CDR3 length is 15 residues. The junction had 7 bases not matched to a gene; V was cut back by 6 bases and J by 1 base. Germline loops: CDR1 WSHSY, CDR2 SAAADI.

Concerning this clone: Distinct nucleotide sequences in the sample also encode this CDR3. This chain links TRBV19 with TRBJ2-7, with D possibly TRBD2 on 6 matching bases. The CDR3 has 14 residues. V dropped 3 bases and J dropped 0 bases, with 9 bases sitting between them. Germline lookup yields CDR1 LNHDA and CDR2 SQIVND (reference sequence). In nucleotides, the CDR3 is TGTGCCAGTAGTATCGGGGGTAGCTCCTACGAGCAGTACTTC. Protein: CASSIGGSSYEQYF. The whole variable domain, filled in from reference TRBV19 and TRBJ2-7, reads DGGITQSPKYLFRKEGQNVTLSCEQNLNHDAMYWYRQDPGQGLRLIYYSQIVNDFQKGDIAEGYSVSREKKESFPLTVTSAQKNPTAFYLCASSIGGSSYEQYFGPGTRLTVT.

The genes are TRBV7-2 and TRBJ2-1, with D perhaps TRBD2 (6 bases). V was clipped by 0 bases and J by 5 bases, with 11 bases between them. The CDR3 runs 15 residues. CDR1 and CDR2 from the germline V gene are SGHTA and FQGNSA. CDR3 DNA: TGTGCCAGCAGCTTAGCGGAGGGTCCCCACAATGAGCAGTTCTTC. This codes for CASSLAEGPHNEQFF. Variable domain in full (rest from reference TRBV7-2 and TRBJ2-1): GAGVSQSPSNKVTEKGKDVELRCDPISGHTALYWYRQSLGQGLEFLIYFQGNSAPDKSGLPSDRFSAERTGGSVSTLTIQRTQQEDSAVYLCASSLAEGPHNEQFFGPGTRLTVL.

This clone is termed medium-sized. The V and J genes are TRBV19 and TRBJ1-4; no clear D. Per the germline V gene, CDR1 is LNHDA and CDR2 is SQIVND (reference sequence). The CDR3 length is 13 residues. With 6 bases removed from V and 8 bases from J, the gap between germline ends came to 13 bases. The CDR3 loop reads CASRGRTGEKLFF. The CDR3 region has the DNA TGTGCCAGTAGGGGCAGGACGGGAGAAAAACTGTTTTTT.

The V gene is TRBV7-9, the J gene TRBJ2-5; no definite D call. The V gene's germline CDR1 is SEHNR and CDR2 FQNEAQ (reference sequence). The V gene lost 1 base and the J gene lost 12 bases, with 12 bases spanning the gap. The CDR3 sequence is 12 residues long. The CDR3 protein is CASSLEGGGKYF. CDR3 bases: TGTGCCAGCAGCTTAGAAGGCGGTGGGAAGTACTTC.

This clone was found once. The gene calls are TRBV21-1 and TRBJ2-1; the DNA was not used to check the table's D call, TRBD1. TRBV21-1 is reported as a pseudogene. The CDR3 length is 16 residues. CDR3 amino acids: CASSKEKQGIYNEQFF. The CDR3 nucleotides read TGTGCCAGCAGCAAAGAAAAGCAGGGGATCTACAATGAGCAGTTCTTC.

The chain combines TRBV10-1 with TRBJ1-2; unclear D gene. V dropped 5 bases and J dropped 8 bases, with 15 bases sitting between them. Germline values: CDR1 WNHNN, CDR2 SYGVQD (reference sequence). CDR3 size: 13 residues. Here the CDR3 reads CASSSNLFGGYTF. CDR3 coding DNA: TGCGCCAGCAGTTCAAACCTTTTCGGCGGCTACACCTTC.

The chain uses TRBV5-1 and TRBJ2-2, with D uncertain. This CDR3 is 14 amino acids long. The germline V and J ends were trimmed by 2 bases and 6 bases, with 11 bases remaining between them. The germline gives CDR1 SGHRS, CDR2 YFSETQ. DNA for the CDR3: TGCGCCAGCAGCTTAGCGATAGGACCCGGGGAGCTGTTTTTT. Translation: CASSLAIGPGELFF.

The chain recombines TRBV23-1 with TRBJ2-6; D is unresolved. TRBV23-1 carries the ORF label, with uncertain function. V shed 0 bases and J shed 0 bases, with 6 bases lying between them. The CDR3 length is 16 residues. The CDR3 DNA sequence: TGCGCCAGCAGTCAATCAAAGTCCTCTGGGGCCAACGTCCTGACTTTC. Translating it yields CASSQSKSSGANVLTF.